This TCR beta chain was observed in a study of long-term antiretroviral therapy in people with HIV. Study-wide background: First collections came about a decade before the 2015 immediate-ART recommendation.

In regard to this clone: Its cognate antigen is unknown.

With survey level as its setting, the immunoSEQ assay was v3.0. This table comes from immunoSEQ multiplex PCR, and its TCRdb copy is limited to in-frame clones, with some not included. The profile covers approximately 34,000 clones, with roughly 87% appearing a single time and roughly 5.8% taken by the ten largest. The study's findings and limits: Blood dating 2004 to 2017 may reflect older ART regimens.

Cryopreserved PBMC, at 1-10 million per sample, were present before DNA extraction. Deletions cut 7 bases from V and 3 bases from J, with 10 bases between. From germline, CDR1 is MGHDK and CDR2 SYGVNS. The CDR3 totals 12 residues. The starting material was unsorted PBMCs, obtained 1 year after starting antiretroviral therapy. The chain couples TRBV25-1 to TRBJ2-7; D possibly matches TRBD1 or TRBD2 (5 bases each). The clonotype comes from a man between 18 and 29 years old with HIV. In nucleotides, the CDR3 is TGTGCCAGCATTGGGGGTTACTACGAGCAGTACTTC. This gives the protein CASIGGYYEQYF.